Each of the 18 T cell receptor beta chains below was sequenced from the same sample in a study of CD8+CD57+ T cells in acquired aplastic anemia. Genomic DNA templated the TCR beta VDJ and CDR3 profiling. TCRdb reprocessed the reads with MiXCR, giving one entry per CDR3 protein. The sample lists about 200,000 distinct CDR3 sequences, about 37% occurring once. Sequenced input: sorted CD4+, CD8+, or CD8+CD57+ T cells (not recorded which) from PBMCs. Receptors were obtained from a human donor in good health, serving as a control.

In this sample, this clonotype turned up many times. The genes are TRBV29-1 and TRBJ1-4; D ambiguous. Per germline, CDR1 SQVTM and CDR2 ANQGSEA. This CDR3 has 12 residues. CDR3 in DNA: TGCGCGAGTGGACGGAGTAATGAAAAACTGTTTTTT. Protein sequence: CASGRSNEKLFF.

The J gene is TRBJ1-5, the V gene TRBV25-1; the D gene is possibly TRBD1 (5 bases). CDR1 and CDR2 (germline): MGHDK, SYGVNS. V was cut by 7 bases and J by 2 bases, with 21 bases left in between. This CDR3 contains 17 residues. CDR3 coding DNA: TGTGCCAGCACGAGGTTGGGGGAGGCCCCTTGCAATCAGCCCCAGCATTTT. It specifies CASTRLGEAPCNQPQHF.

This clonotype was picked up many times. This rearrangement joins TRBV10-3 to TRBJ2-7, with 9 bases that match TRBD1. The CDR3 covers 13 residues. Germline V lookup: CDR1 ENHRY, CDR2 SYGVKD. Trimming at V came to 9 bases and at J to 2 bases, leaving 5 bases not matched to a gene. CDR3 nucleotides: TGTGCCATTAGGGACAGGGTGGCCTACGAGCAGTACTTC. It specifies CAIRDRVAYEQYF.

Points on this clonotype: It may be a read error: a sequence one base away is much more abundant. CDR3 protein: CASSRTGGWETQHF. CDR3 bases: TGTGCCAGCAGTCGGACAGGGGGTTGGGAGACCCAGCACTTC. J is TRBJ2-5 and V is TRBV12-3 or TRBV12-4; 10 nucleotides agree with TRBD1. The CDR3 is made up of 14 amino acids.

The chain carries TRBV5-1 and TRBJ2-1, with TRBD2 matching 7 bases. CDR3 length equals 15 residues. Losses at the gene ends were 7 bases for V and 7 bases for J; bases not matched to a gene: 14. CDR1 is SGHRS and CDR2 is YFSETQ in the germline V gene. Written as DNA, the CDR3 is TGCGCCAGCGCGTTCGGTGGGGGAGGGATGAATGAGCAGTTCTTC. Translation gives CASAFGGGGMNEQFF.

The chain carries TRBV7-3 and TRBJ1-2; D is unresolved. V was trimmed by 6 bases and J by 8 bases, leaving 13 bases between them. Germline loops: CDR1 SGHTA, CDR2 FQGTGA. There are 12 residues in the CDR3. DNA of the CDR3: TGTGCCAGCAGTGGACGGGGTGGAGGCTACACCTTC. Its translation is CASSGRGGGYTF.

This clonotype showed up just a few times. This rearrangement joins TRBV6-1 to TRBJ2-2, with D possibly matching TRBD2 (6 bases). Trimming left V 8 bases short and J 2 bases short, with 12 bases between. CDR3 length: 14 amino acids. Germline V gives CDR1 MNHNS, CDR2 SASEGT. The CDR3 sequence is CASGGRLNTGELFF. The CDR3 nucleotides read TGTGCCAGCGGAGGGAGGCTAAACACCGGGGAGCTGTTTTTT.

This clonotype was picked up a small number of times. CDR3 loop: CASSFPRTGGADEQYF. In DNA form, the CDR3 reads TGCGCCAGCAGCTTCCCTCGGACAGGAGGGGCCGACGAGCAGTACTTC. The rearrangement links TRBV5-1 to TRBJ2-7, with a possible D match to TRBD1 (7 bases). The CDR3 length is 16 residues. Trimming took off 2 bases at V and 5 bases at J, with 20 bases between the two ends. The germline gives CDR1 SGHRS, CDR2 YFSETQ.

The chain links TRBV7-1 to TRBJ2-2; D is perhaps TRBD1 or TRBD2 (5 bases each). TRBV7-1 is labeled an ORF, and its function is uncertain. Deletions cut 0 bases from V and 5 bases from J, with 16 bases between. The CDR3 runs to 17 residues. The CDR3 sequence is CASSSAKPTRETGELFF. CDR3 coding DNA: TGTGCCAGCAGCTCAGCTAAGCCGACCAGGGAGACCGGGGAGCTGTTTTTT.

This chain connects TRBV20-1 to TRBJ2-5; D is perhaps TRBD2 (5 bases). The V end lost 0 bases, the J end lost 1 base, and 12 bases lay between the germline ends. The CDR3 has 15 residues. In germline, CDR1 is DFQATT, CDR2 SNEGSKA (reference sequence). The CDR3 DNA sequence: TGCAGTGCTAGAGATAGAATAGCGACCCAAGAGACCCAGTACTTC. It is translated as CSARDRIATQETQYF.

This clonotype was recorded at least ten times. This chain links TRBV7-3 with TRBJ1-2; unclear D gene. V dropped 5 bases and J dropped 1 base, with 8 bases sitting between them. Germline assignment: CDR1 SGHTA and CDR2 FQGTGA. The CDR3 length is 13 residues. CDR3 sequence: CASSLSSNYGYTF. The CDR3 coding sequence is TGTGCCAGCAGCCTCTCAAGTAACTATGGCTACACCTTC.

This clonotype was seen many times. Here the CDR3 DNA reads TGTGCCAGTAGTAACCGGGGCCTCGTGGGAGATGGAAACACCATATATTTT. This translates into CASSNRGLVGDGNTIYF. The chain has TRBV19 and TRBJ1-3, with D maybe TRBD1 (5 bases). V was trimmed by 4 bases and J by 3 bases, leaving 19 bases between them. Per germline, CDR1 LNHDA and CDR2 SQIVND (reference sequence). This CDR3 comprises 17 residues.

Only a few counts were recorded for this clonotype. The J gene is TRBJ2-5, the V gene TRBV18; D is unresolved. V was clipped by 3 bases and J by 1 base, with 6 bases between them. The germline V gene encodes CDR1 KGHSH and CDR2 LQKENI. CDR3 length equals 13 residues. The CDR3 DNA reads TGTGCCAGCTCACCGTGGTCCCAAGAGACCCAGTACTTC. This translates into CASSPWSQETQYF.

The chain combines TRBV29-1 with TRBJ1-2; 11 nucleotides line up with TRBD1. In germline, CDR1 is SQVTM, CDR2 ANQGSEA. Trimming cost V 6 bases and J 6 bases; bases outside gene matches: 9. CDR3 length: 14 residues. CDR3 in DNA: TGCAGCGTGAGAGAGGACAGGGGGCAGGATGGCTACACCTTC. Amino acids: CSVREDRGQDGYTF.

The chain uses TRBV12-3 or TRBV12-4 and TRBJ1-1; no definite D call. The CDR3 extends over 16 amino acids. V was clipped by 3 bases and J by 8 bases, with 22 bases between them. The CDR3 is CASSLWMRKIPPEAFF. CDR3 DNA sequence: TGTGCCAGCAGTTTGTGGATGCGGAAAATACCCCCGGAAGCTTTCTTT.

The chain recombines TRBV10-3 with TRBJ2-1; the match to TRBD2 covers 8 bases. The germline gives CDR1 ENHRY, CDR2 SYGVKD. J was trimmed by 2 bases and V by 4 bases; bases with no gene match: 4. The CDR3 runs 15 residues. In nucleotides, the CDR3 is TGTGCCATCAGTGGGGTCGGGGGGGCCTACAATGAGCAGTTCTTC. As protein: CAISGVGGAYNEQFF.

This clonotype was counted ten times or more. The CDR3: CASSYSAGGSYEQYF. DNA for the CDR3: TGTGCCAGCAGTTACTCTGCGGGAGGCTCCTACGAGCAGTACTTC. The V and J genes are TRBV6-6 and TRBJ2-7, with TRBD2 matching over 8 bases. CDR1 MNHNY and CDR2 SVGAGI come from the germline V gene (reference sequence). There are 15 residues in the CDR3. J gave up 0 bases and V 0 bases, and 1 base lay outside the gene matches.

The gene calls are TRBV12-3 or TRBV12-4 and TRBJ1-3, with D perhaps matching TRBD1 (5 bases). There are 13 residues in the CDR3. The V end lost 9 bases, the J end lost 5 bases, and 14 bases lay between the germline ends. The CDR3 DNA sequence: TGTGCCAGTCAGGGAGGGAGGAGAAACACCATATATTTT. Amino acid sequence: CASQGGRRNTIYF.